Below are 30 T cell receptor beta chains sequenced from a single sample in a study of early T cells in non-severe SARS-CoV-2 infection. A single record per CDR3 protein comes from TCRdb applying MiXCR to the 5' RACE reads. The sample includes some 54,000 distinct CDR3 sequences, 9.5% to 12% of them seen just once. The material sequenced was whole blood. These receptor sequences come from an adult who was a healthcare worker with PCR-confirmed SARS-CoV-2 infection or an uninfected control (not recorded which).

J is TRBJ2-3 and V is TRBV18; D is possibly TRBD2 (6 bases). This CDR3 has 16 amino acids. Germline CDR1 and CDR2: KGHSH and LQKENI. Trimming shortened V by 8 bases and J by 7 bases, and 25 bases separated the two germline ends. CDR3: CASQEALAPGRNTQYF. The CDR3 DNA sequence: TGTGCCAGCCAAGAGGCCCTAGCGCCTGGCCGAAATACGCAGTATTTT. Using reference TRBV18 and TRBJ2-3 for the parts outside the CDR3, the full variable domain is NAGVMQNPRHLVRRRGQEARLRCSPMKGHSHVYWYRQLPEEGLKFMVYLQKENIIDESGMPKERFSAEFPKEGPSILRIQQVVRGDSAAYFCASQEALAPGRNTQYFGPGTRLTVL.

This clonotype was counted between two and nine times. The CDR3, as DNA: TGCGCCAGCAGCCGAGCCCCGGGACAGGGGGGATCCTACGAGCAGTACTTC. Translating it yields CASSRAPGQGGSYEQYF. The chain joins TRBV4-3 to TRBJ2-7; 11 bases agree with TRBD1. With V trimmed by 4 bases and J by 1 base, 9 bases remained unmatched. This CDR3 contains 17 residues. Germline V gene data show CDR1 as LGHNA and CDR2 as YSLEER.

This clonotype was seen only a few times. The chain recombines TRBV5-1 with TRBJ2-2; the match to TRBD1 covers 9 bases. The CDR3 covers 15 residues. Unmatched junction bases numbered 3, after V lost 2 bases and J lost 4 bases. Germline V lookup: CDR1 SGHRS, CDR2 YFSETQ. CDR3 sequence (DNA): TGCGCCAGCAGCTTACAGGGGGCGTTCACCGGGGAGCTGTTTTTT. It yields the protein CASSLQGAFTGELFF.

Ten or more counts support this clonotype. CDR3 DNA sequence: TGTGCCAGCAGCTTAGCGGCGGGGGGAGCGGCAGATACGCAGTATTTT. Amino acids: CASSLAAGGAADTQYF. The genes are TRBV7-8 and TRBJ2-3; TRBD2 aligns across 8 bases. V lost 0 bases, J lost 4 bases, and 6 bases stayed unmatched. Germline loops: CDR1 SGHVS, CDR2 FQNEAQ. The CDR3 covers 16 residues.

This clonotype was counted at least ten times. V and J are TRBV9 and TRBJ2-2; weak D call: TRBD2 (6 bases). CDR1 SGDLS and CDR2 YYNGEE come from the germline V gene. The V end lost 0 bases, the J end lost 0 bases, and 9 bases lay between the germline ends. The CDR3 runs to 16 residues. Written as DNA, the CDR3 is TGTGCCAGCAGCGTAGTGGGCGGGACGAACACCGGGGAGCTGTTTTTT. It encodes CASSVVGGTNTGELFF.

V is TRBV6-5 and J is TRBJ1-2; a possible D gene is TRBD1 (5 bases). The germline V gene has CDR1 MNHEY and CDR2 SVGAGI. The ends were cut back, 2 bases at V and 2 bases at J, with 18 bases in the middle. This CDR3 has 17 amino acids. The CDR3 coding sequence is TGTGCCAGCAGTTACACAAGACCCGGGACGGCAAACTATGGCTACACCTTC. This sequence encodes CASSYTRPGTANYGYTF.

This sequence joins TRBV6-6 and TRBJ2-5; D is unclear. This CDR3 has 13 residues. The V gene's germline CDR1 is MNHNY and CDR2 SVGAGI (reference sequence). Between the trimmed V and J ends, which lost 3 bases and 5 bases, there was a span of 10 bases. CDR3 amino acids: CASSYWGEETQYF. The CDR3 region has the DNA TGTGCCAGCAGTTATTGGGGTGAGGAGACCCAGTACTTC.

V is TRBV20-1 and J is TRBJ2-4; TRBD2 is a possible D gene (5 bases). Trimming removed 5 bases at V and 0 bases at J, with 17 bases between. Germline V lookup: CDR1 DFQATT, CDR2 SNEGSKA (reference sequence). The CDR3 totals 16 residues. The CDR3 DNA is TGCAGTGCTGCGGGCCCTGGTAGGCTAGCCAAAAACATTCAGTACTTC. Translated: CSAAGPGRLAKNIQYF.

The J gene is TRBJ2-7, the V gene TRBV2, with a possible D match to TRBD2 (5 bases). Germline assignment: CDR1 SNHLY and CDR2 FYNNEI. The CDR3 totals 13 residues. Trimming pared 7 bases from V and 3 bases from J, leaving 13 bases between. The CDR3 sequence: CASKATTGYEQYF. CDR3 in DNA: TGTGCCAGCAAAGCGACTACGGGCTACGAGCAGTACTTC.

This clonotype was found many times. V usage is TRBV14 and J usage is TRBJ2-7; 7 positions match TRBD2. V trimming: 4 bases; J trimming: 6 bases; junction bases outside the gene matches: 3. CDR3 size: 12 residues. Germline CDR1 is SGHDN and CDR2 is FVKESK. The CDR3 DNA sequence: TGTGCCAGCAGCCTCAGCGGGATCGAGCAGTACTTC. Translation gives CASSLSGIEQYF.

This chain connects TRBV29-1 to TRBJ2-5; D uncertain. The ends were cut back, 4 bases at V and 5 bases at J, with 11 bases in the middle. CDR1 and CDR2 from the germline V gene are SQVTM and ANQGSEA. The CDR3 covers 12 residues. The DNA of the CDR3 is TGCAGCGTTGTTACCCCGAAGGAGACCCAGTACTTC. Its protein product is CSVVTPKETQYF.

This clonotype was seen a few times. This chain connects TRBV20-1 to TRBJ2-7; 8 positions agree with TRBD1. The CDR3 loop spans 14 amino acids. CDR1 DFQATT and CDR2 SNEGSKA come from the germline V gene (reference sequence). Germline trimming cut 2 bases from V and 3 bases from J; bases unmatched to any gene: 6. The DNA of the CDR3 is TGCAGTGCTAGATCAGGACAGGGAATCTACGAGCAGTACTTC. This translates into CSARSGQGIYEQYF.

CDR3 residues: CASSVSGTTYEQYF. The CDR3 coding sequence is TGTGCCAGCAGCGTATCCGGGACAACCTACGAGCAGTACTTC. The chain joins TRBV9 to TRBJ2-7; D perhaps matches TRBD1 (6 bases). Looked up from germline, CDR1 is SGDLS and CDR2 is YYNGEE. There are 14 residues in the CDR3. Trimming shortened V by 1 base and J by 2 bases, and 10 bases separated the two germline ends.

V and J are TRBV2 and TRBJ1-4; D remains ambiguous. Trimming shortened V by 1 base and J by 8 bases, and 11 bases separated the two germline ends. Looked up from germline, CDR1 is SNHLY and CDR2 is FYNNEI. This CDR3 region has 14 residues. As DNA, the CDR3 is TGTGCCAGCAGTGAAGACAAGGGATCCGAAAAACTGTTTTTT. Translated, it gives CASSEDKGSEKLFF.

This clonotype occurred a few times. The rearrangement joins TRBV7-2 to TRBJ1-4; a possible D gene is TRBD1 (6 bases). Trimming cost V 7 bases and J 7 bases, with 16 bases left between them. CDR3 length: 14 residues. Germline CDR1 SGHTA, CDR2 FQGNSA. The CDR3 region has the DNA TGTGCCAGCACCCCGTTGGGGGGCAGTGAAAAACTGTTTTTT. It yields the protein CASTPLGGSEKLFF.

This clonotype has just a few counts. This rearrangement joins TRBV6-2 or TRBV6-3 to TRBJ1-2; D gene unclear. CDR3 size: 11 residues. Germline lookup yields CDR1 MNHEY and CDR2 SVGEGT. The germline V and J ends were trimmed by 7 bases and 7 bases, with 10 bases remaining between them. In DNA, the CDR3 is TGTGCCAGCAACGGGGTGCGTGGCTACACCTTC. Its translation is CASNGVRGYTF.

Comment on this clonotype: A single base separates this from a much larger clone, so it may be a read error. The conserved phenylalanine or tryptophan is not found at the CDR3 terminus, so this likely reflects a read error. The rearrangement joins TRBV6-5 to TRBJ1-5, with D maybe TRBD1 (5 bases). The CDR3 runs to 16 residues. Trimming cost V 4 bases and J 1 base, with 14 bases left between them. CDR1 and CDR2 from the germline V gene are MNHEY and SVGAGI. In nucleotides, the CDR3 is TGTGCCAGCAGTTCACTGACAGCCGGGAGCAATCAGCCCCAGCATTTA. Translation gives CASSSLTAGSNQPQHL.

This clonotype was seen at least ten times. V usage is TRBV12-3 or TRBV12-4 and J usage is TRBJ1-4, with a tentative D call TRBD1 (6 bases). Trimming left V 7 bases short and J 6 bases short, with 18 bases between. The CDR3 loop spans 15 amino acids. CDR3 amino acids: CASTDRRRAHEKLFF. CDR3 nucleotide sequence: TGTGCCAGCACCGACAGGAGGCGGGCACATGAAAAACTGTTTTTT.

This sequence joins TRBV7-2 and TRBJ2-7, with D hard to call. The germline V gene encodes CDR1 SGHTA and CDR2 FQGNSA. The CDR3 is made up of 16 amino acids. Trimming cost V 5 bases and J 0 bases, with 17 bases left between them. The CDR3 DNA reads TGTGCCAGCAGCCCAATCTCTGGCGGAAGCTCCTACGAGCAGTACTTC. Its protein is CASSPISGGSSYEQYF.

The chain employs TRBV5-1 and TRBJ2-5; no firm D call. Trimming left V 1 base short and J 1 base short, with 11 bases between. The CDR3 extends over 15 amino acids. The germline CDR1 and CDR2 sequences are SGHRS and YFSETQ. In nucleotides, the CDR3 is TGCGCCAGCAGCTTGAACGGGCTGTCCCAAGAGACCCAGTACTTC. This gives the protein CASSLNGLSQETQYF.

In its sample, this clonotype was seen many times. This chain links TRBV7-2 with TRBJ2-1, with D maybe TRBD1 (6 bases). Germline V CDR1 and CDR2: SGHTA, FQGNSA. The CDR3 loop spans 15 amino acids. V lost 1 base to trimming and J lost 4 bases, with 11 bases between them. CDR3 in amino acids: CASSLEAGEYNEQFF. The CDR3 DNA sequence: TGTGCCAGCAGCTTAGAGGCAGGGGAATACAATGAGCAGTTCTTC.

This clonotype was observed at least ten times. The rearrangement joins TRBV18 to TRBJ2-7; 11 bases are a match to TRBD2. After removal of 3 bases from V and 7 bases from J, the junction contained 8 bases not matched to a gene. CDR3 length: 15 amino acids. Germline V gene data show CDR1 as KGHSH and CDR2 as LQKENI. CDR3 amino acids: CASSPTSGSSWEQYF. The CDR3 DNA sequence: TGTGCCAGCTCACCCACTAGCGGGAGTTCCTGGGAGCAGTACTTC.

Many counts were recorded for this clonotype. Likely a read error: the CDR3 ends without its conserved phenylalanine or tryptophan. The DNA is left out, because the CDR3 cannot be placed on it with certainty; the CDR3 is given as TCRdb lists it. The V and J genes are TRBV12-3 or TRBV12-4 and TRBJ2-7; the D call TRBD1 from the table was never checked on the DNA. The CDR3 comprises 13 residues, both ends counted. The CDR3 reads CASSREDGQASDI.

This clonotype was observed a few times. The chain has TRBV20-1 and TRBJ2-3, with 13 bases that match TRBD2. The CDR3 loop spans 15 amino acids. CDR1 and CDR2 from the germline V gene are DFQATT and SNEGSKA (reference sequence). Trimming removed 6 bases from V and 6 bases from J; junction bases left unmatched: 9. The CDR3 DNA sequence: TGCAGTGCCCCCACTAGCGGGGGGGCCGGGGATACGCAGTATTTT. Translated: CSAPTSGGAGDTQYF.

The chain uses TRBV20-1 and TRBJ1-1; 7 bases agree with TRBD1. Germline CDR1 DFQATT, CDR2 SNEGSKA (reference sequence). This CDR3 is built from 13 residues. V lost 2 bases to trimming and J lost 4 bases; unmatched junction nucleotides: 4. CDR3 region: CSARRQGGTEAFF. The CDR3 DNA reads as TGCAGTGCTAGACGACAGGGTGGCACTGAAGCTTTCTTT.

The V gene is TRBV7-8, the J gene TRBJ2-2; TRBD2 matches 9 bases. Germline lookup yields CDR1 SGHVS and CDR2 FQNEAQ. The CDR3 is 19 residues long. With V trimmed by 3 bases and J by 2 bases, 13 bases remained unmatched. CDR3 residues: CASSLARPGTSLNTGELFF. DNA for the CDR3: TGTGCCAGCAGCTTGGCCCGACCGGGGACTAGCTTAAACACCGGGGAGCTGTTTTTT.

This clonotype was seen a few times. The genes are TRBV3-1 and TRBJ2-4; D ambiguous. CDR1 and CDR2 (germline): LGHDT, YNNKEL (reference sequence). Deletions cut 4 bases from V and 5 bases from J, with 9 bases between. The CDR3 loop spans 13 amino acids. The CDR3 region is CASSLISENIQYF. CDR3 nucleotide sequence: TGTGCCAGCAGCCTTATTTCAGAAAACATTCAGTACTTC.

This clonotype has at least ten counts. CDR3 region: CASSRDSNYNEQFF. The CDR3 DNA reads as TGTGCCAGCAGCCGGGACAGTAACTACAATGAGCAGTTCTTC. This chain connects TRBV6-6 to TRBJ2-1, with 7 bases lining up with TRBD1. CDR3 length: 14 amino acids. Trimming removed 6 bases from V and 3 bases from J; junction bases left unmatched: 5. The germline CDR1 and CDR2 sequences are MNHNY and SVGAGI (reference sequence).

Written as DNA, the CDR3 is TGCAGTGCTAGAGATGACAGGGGCCCCGGGGAGCAGTTCTTC. As protein: CSARDDRGPGEQFF. V is TRBV20-1 and J is TRBJ2-1; 8 bases match TRBD1. CDR1 and CDR2 from the germline V gene are DFQATT and SNEGSKA (reference sequence). After removal of 0 bases from V and 10 bases from J, the junction contained 8 bases not matched to a gene. The CDR3 totals 14 residues.

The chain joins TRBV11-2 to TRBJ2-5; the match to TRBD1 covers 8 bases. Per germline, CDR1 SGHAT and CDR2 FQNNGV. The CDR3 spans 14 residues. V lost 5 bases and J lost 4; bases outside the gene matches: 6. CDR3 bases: TGTGCCAGCAGCCCAGGACAGGGTGGAGAGACCCAGTACTTC. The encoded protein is CASSPGQGGETQYF.